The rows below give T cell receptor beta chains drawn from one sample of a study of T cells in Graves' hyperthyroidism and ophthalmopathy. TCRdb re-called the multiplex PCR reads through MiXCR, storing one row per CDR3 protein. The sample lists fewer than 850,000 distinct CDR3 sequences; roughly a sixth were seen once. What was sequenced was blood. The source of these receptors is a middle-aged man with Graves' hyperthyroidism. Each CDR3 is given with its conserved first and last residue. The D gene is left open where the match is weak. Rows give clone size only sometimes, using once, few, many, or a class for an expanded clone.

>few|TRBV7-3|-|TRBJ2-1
CASSSGTLSSYNEQFF
TGTGCCAGCAGCAGCGGGACATTGAGCTCCTACAATGAGCAGTTCTTC
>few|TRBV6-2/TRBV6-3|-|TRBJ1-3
CASSSGSTGNTIYF
TGTGCCAGCAGCTCAGGGTCTACTGGAAACACCATATATTTT
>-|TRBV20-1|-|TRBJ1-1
CSARKGSGATEAFF
TGCAGTGCTAGAAAAGGGTCAGGGGCCACTGAAGCTTTCTTT
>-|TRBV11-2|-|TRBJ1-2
CASRNWGRDYGYTF
TGTGCCAGCAGGAACTGGGGCAGGGATTATGGCTACACCTTC
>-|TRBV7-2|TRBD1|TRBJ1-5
CASSSYGQGTQPQHF
TGTGCCAGCAGCTCGTATGGACAGGGGACTCAGCCCCAGCATTTT
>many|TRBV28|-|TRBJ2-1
CASNIGTRGPYEQFF
TGTGCCAGCAACATCGGGACTCGGGGTCCCTATGAGCAGTTCTTC
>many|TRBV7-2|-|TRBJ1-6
CASSLRTVSYNSPLHF
TGTGCCAGCAGCTTGAGGACGGTCTCCTATAATTCACCCCTCCACTTT
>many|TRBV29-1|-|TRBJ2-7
CSVVSRDKAYEQYF
TGCAGCGTTGTATCCCGGGACAAGGCCTACGAGCAGTACTTC
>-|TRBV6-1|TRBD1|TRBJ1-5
CASSSGQVQHF
TGTGCCAGCAGTTCGGGACAGGTCCAGCATTTT
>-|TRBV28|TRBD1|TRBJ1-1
CASRSGTGGLFYTEAFF
TGTGCCAGCAGGTCCGGGACAGGGGGCCTTTTTTACACTGAAGCTTTCTTT
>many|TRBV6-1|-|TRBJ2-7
CASTRGPRGEQYF
TGTGCCAGCACGAGGGGTCCCCGAGGCGAGCAGTACTTC
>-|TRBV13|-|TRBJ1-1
CASSLSLLAEAFF
TGTGCCAGCAGCTTAAGTCTGCTCGCTGAAGCTTTCTTT
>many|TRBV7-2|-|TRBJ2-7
CASSLEAASFYEQYF
TGTGCCAGCAGCTTAGAAGCAGCAAGTTTCTACGAGCAGTACTTC
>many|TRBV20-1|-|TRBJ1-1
CSAPGRVNTEAFF
TGCAGTGCCCCAGGGCGGGTGAACACTGAAGCTTTCTTT
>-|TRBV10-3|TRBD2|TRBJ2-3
CAISESRTSGRSDTQYF
TGTGCCATCAGTGAGTCCAGGACTAGCGGGAGATCAGATACGCAGTATTTT
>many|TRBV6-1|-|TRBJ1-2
CASSEANYGYTF
TGTGCCAGCAGTGAAGCTAACTATGGCTACACCTTC
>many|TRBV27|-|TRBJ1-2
CASSLSNGPLYGYTF
TGTGCCAGCAGTTTATCTAACGGGCCTCTCTATGGCTACACCTTC
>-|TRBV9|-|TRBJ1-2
CASSQFDVNYGYTF
TGTGCCAGCAGCCAATTTGATGTAAACTATGGCTACACCTTC
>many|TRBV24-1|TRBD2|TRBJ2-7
CATSSSSGSNEQYF
TGTGCCACCAGTTCAAGTAGCGGGAGCAACGAGCAGTACTTC
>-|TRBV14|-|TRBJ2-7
CASSLNRGGTAAYEQYF
TGTGCCAGCAGCCTCAATAGGGGCGGGACCGCAGCCTACGAGCAGTACTTC
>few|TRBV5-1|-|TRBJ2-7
CASSSSGDNYEQYF
TGCGCCAGCAGTTCCTCCGGGGACAACTACGAGCAGTACTTC
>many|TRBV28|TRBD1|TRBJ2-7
CASSWDRYEQYF
TGTGCCAGCAGTTGGGACAGGTACGAGCAGTACTTC
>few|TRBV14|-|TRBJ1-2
CASSRQEYGYTF
TGTGCCAGCAGCCGACAGGAGTATGGCTACACCTTC
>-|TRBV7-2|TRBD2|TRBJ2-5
CASSFFPVTSGVSAETQYF
TGTGCCAGCAGCTTCTTTCCCGTGACTAGCGGAGTTAGTGCCGAGACCCAGTACTTC
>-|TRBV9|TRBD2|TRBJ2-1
CASSAERTSGRIYNEQFF
TGTGCCAGCAGCGCCGAAAGGACTAGCGGGAGGATCTACAATGAGCAGTTCTTC
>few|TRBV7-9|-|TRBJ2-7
CASSTATEQYF
TGTGCCAGCAGTACTGCCACCGAACAATACTTC
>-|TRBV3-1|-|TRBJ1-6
CASSQGTLSSPLHF
TGTGCCAGCAGCCAAGGGACCTTGAGTTCACCCCTCCACTTT